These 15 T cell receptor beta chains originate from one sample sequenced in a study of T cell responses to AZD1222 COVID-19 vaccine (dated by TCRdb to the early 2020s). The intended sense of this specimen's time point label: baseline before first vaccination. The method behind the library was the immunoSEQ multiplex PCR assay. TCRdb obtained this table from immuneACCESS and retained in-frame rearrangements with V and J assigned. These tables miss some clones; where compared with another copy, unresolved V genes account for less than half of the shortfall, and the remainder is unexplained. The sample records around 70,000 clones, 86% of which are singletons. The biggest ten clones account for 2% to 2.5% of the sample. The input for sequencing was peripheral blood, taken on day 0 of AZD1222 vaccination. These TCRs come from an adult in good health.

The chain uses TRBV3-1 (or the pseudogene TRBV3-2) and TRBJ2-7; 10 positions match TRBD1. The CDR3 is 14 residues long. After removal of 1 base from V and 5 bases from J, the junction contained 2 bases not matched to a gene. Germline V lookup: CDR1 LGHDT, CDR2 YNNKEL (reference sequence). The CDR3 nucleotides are TGTGCCAGCAGCCAAGTAGGGACAGGGGACGAGCAGTACTTC. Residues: CASSQVGTGDEQYF.

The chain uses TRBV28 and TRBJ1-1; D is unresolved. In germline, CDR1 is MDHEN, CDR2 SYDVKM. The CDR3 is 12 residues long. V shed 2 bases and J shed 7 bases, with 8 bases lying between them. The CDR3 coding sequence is TGTGCCAGCAGTTTAGATTTGGGTGAAGCTTTCTTT. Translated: CASSLDLGEAFF.

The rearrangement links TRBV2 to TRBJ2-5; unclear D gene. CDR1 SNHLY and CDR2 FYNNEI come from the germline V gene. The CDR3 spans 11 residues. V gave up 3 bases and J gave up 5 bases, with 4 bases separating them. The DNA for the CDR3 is TGTGCCAGCAGTGAGAGGGAGACCCAGTACTTC. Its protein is CASSERETQYF.

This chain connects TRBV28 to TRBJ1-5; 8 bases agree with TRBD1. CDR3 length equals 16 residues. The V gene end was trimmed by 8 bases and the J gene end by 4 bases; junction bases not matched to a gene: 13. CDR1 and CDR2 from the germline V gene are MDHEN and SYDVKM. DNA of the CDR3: TGTGCCAGCTCAACCCCCCGACAGGGGCTGAATCAGCCCCAGCATTTT. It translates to CASSTPRQGLNQPQHF.

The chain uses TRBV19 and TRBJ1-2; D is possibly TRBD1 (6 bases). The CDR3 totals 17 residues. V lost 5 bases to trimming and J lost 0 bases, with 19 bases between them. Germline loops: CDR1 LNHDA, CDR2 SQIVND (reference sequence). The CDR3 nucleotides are TGTGCCAGTAGTTCACCGGGACACCGAAACTCTAACTATGGCTACACCTTC. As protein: CASSSPGHRNSNYGYTF.

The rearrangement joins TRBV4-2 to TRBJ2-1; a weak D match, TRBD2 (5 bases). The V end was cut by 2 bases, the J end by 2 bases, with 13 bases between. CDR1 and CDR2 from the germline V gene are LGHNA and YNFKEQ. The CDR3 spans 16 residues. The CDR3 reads CASSQTGGGPYNEQFF. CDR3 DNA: TGTGCCAGCAGCCAAACCGGCGGCGGGCCCTACAATGAGCAGTTCTTC.

The CDR3 spells CASSLVRDTQYF. CDR3 coding DNA: TGTGCCAGCAGCTTAGTTCGAGATACGCAGTATTTT. This chain links TRBV13 with TRBJ2-3; the D is unclear. This CDR3 is 12 amino acids long. The V gene lost 1 base and the J gene lost 5 bases, with 4 bases spanning the gap. Germline V gene lookup returns CDR1 PRHDT and CDR2 FYEKMQ (reference sequence). Looking up the rest from reference TRBV13 and TRBJ2-3 gives the full variable domain: AAGVIQSPRHLIKEKRETATLKCYPIPRHDTVYWYQQGPGQDPQFLISFYEKMQSDKGSIPDRFSAQQFSDYHSELNMSSLELGDSALYFCASSLVRDTQYFGPGTRLTVL.

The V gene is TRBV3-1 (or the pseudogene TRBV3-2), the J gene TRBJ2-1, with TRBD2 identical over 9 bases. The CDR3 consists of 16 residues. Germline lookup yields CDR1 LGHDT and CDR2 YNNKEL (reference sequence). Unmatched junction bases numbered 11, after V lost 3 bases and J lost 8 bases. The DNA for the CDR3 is TGTGCCAGCAGCCATAAGATGGCGGGGGGGCGCTATGAGCAGTTCTTC. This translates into CASSHKMAGGRYEQFF.

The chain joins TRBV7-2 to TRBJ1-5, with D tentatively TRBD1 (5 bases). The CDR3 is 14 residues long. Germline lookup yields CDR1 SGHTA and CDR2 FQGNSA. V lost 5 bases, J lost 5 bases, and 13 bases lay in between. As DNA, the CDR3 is TGTGCCAGCAGCCAGGGATCAATTTATCAGCCCCAGCATTTT. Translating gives CASSQGSIYQPQHF.

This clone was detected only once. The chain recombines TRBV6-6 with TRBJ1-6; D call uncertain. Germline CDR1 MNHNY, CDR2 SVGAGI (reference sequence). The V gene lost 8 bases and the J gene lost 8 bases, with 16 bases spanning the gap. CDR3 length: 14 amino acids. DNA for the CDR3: TGTGCCAGCCCTAAAGGCCCGCGTCATTCACCCCTCCACTTT. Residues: CASPKGPRHSPLHF.

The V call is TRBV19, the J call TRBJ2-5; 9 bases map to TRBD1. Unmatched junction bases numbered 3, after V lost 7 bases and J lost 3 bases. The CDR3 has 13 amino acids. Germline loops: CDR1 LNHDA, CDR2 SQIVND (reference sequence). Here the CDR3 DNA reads TGTGCCAGTACCGGGACAGGGAAAGAGACCCAGTACTTC. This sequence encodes CASTGTGKETQYF.

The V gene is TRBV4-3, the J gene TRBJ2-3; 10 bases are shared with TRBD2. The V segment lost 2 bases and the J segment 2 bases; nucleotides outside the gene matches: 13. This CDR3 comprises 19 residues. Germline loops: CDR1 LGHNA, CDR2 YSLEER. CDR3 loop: CASSQNPQREGTSTDTQYF. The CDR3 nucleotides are TGCGCCAGCAGCCAAAACCCCCAGCGGGAGGGAACTTCCACAGATACGCAGTATTTT.

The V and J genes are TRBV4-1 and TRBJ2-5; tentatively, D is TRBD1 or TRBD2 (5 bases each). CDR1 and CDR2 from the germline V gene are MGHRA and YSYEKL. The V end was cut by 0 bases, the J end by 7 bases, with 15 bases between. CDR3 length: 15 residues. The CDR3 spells CASSQESARDGTQYF. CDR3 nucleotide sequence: TGCGCCAGCAGCCAAGAGTCGGCCAGGGACGGGACCCAGTACTTC.

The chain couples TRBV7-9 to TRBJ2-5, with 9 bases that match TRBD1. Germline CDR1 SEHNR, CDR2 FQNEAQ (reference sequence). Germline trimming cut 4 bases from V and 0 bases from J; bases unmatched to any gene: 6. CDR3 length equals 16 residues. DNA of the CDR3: TGTGCCAGCAGCTCTTGGGGGACAGGGCACCAAGAGACCCAGTACTTC. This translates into CASSSWGTGHQETQYF.

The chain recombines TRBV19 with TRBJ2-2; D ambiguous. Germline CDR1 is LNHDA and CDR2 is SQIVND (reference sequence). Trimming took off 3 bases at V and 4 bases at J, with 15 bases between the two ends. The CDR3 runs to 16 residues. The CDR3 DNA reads TGTGCCAGTAGTATTAGGGCAGGTCTGCGCACCGGGGAGCTGTTTTTT. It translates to CASSIRAGLRTGELFF.